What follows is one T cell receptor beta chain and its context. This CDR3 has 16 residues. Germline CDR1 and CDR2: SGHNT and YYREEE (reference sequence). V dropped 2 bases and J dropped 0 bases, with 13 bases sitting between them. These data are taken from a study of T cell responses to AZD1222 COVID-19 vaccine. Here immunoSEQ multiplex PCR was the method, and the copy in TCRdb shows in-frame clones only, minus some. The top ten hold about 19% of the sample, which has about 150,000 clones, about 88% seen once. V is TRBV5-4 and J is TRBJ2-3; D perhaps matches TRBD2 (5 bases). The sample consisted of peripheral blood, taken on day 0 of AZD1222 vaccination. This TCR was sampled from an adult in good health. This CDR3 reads CASSFSSGRSTDTQYF. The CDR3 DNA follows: TGTGCCAGCAGCTTTTCCTCGGGGAGAAGCACAGATACGCAGTATTTT.